The 27 T cell receptor beta chains presented below share a single source sample, sequenced in a study of shared clonotypes between healthy human individuals. The protocol was immunoSEQ multiplex PCR, while the TCRdb copy is restricted to in-frame clones and leaves out a portion. The data contain 2,500,000 or so clones, approximately 94% of them seen just once; the ten biggest clones take up roughly 0.14%. Sequencing was performed on naive CD4+ T cells sorted from blood. Subset indicated: CD45RA+ positively selected. The receptors were sampled from a man aged 18 to 35 in good health.

This sequence joins TRBV5-4 and TRBJ2-3; TRBD2 matches 7 bases. Germline assignment: CDR1 SGHNT and CDR2 YYREEE (reference sequence). The CDR3 consists of 14 residues. The J segment lost 5 bases and the V segment lost 1 base, leaving 4 bases of the junction unmatched. The CDR3 bases are TGTGCCAGCAGCTTGCCTAGCGGTGTAGATACGCAGTATTTT. Translation: CASSLPSGVDTQYF. Looking up the rest from reference TRBV5-4 and TRBJ2-3 gives the full variable domain: ETGVTQSPTHLIKTRGQQVTLRCSSQSGHNTVSWYQQALGQGPQFIFQYYREEENGRGNFPPRFSGLQFPNYSSELNVNALELDDSALYLCASSLPSGVDTQYFGPGTRLTVL.

CDR3 region: CASGIVSGAPTDTQYF. CDR3 nucleotides: TGTGCCAGCGGTATCGTTAGCGGGGCGCCTACAGATACGCAGTATTTT. This chain joins TRBV7-2 and TRBJ2-3, with 8 bases identical to TRBD2. In germline, CDR1 is SGHTA, CDR2 FQGNSA. The CDR3 sequence is 16 residues long. With V trimmed by 8 bases and J by 3 bases, 13 bases remained unmatched.

This chain joins TRBV5-6 and TRBJ1-2; D gene unclear. V lost 4 bases and J lost 8, with 15 bases in between. The V gene's germline CDR1 is SGHDT and CDR2 YYEEEE. The CDR3 covers 13 residues. This CDR3 reads CASSADRVWGYTF. Written as DNA, the CDR3 is TGTGCCAGCAGCGCGGACCGGGTTTGGGGCTACACCTTC.

V gene TRBV6-1 combines with J gene TRBJ1-1; possibly TRBD1 for D (6 bases). The ends were cut back, 4 bases at V and 0 bases at J, with 12 bases in the middle. Germline V CDR1 and CDR2: MNHNS, SASEGT. This CDR3 has 15 residues. CDR3 amino acids: CASSVAQGMNTEAFF. The CDR3 bases are TGTGCCAGCAGTGTAGCACAGGGTATGAACACTGAAGCTTTCTTT.

The chain uses TRBV25-1 and TRBJ2-3, with a tentative D call TRBD1 (5 bases). Germline V CDR1 and CDR2: MGHDK, SYGVNS. Trimming cost V 0 bases and J 6 bases, with 10 bases left between them. CDR3 length equals 14 residues. In DNA form, the CDR3 reads TGTGCCAGCAGTGAATACAGGGTCGCGGATACGCAGTATTTT. Translation gives CASSEYRVADTQYF. Filled out from reference TRBV25-1 and TRBJ2-3, the complete variable domain reads EADIYQTPRYLVIGTGKKITLECSQTMGHDKMYWYQQDPGMELHLIHYSYGVNSTEKGDLSSESTVSRIRTEHFPLTLESARPSHTSQYLCASSEYRVADTQYFGPGTRLTVL.

The chain carries TRBV23-1 and TRBJ2-7; D remains ambiguous. TRBV23-1 carries the ORF label, with uncertain function. The CDR3 has 15 amino acids. The V end was cut by 1 base, the J end by 3 bases, with 13 bases between. Written as DNA, the CDR3 is TGCGCCAGCAGTCAATACGACCGCAACCTCTACGAGCAGTACTTC. Amino acids: CASSQYDRNLYEQYF.

The J gene is TRBJ2-7, the V gene TRBV28, with D maybe TRBD2 (7 bases). The CDR3 covers 14 residues. Looked up from germline, CDR1 is MDHEN and CDR2 is SYDVKM. V was cut by 5 bases and J by 4 bases, with 15 bases left in between. The CDR3 loop is CASSRGGPSYEQYF. CDR3 bases: TGTGCCAGCAGTAGGGGGGGGCCGAGTTACGAGCAGTACTTC.

The chain uses TRBV29-1 and TRBJ1-1; no clear D. CDR3 length: 11 residues. The germline V gene encodes CDR1 SQVTM and CDR2 ANQGSEA. The V end lost 0 bases, the J end lost 4 bases, and 3 bases lay between the germline ends. The CDR3 nucleotides are TGCAGCGTTGAAGATATCACTGAAGCTTTCTTT. As protein: CSVEDITEAFF.

The chain is built from TRBV19 and TRBJ2-3, with D unclear. The CDR3 totals 14 residues. The germline gives CDR1 LNHDA, CDR2 SQIVND (reference sequence). Trimming took 7 bases from V and 6 from J, leaving 17 bases between them. The CDR3 loop reads CASKQSTKVDTQYF. Written as DNA, the CDR3 is TGTGCCAGTAAACAGTCCACCAAAGTGGATACGCAGTATTTT. Full variable domain (remainder filled in from reference TRBV19 and TRBJ2-3): DGGITQSPKYLFRKEGQNVTLSCEQNLNHDAMYWYRQDPGQGLRLIYYSQIVNDFQKGDIAEGYSVSREKKESFPLTVTSAQKNPTAFYLCASKQSTKVDTQYFGPGTRLTVL.

The chain recombines TRBV7-6 with TRBJ2-3, with D maybe TRBD2 (5 bases). CDR3 length equals 16 residues. V was clipped by 4 bases and J by 2 bases, with 16 bases between them. From germline, CDR1 is SGHVS and CDR2 FNYEAQ. The CDR3 loop is CASSSPGGGPTDTQYF. Here the CDR3 DNA reads TGTGCCAGCAGCTCGCCTGGCGGCGGGCCCACAGATACGCAGTATTTT.

CDR3 coding DNA: TGTGCCAGCAGCTTAATTTCGCAGGGCCTCGGGGAGCAGTACTTC. Encoded protein: CASSLISQGLGEQYF. The genes are TRBV7-3 and TRBJ2-7, with TRBD1 as a possible D gene (5 bases). This CDR3 comprises 15 residues. V dropped 1 base and J dropped 7 bases, with 17 bases sitting between them. The germline gives CDR1 SGHTA, CDR2 FQGTGA.

This chain uses TRBV28 with TRBJ1-5; D uncertain. V was pared by 2 bases and J by 9 bases, with 11 bases between. CDR1 is MDHEN and CDR2 is SYDVKM in the germline V gene. This CDR3 has 13 residues. The CDR3 sequence: CASSLELPPPQHF. CDR3 coding DNA: TGTGCCAGCAGTTTAGAGTTACCGCCGCCCCAGCATTTT.

Comment on this clone: At the DNA level, this CDR3 is encoded by other sequences in the same sample as well. The chain employs TRBV9 and TRBJ1-5, with D unclear. CDR1 SGDLS and CDR2 YYNGEE come from the germline V gene. The CDR3 runs 15 residues. V was shortened by 2 bases and J by 0 bases, with 9 bases between the two germline ends. The CDR3 sequence: CASSVGGDSNQPQHF. The CDR3, as DNA: TGTGCCAGCAGCGTGGGTGGGGATAGCAATCAGCCCCAGCATTTT.

The chain is built from TRBV18 and TRBJ2-7, with 15 bases identical to TRBD2. V gave up 1 base and J gave up 0 bases; unmatched junction bases: 1. Germline CDR1 reads KGHSH; CDR2 reads LQKENI. The CDR3 runs to 17 residues. CDR3 DNA: TGTGCCAGCTCACCACAGGGACTAGCGGGGGGCTCCTACGAGCAGTACTTC. It is translated as CASSPQGLAGGSYEQYF.

The chain links TRBV29-1 to TRBJ2-5; D gene ambiguous. The germline V gene encodes CDR1 SQVTM and CDR2 ANQGSEA. Trimming took 6 bases from V and 5 from J, leaving 16 bases between them. The CDR3 spans 13 residues. The chain's CDR3 is CSVERTPEETQYF. The CDR3 DNA reads as TGCAGCGTGGAACGGACCCCGGAGGAGACCCAGTACTTC.

The chain recombines TRBV6-5 with TRBJ1-2, with 7 bases matching TRBD1. This CDR3 region has 11 residues. Germline V gives CDR1 MNHEY, CDR2 SVGAGI. With 6 bases clipped from V and 7 bases from J, the junction kept 2 bases outside the gene matches. DNA of the CDR3: TGTGCCAGCAGCCCAGGGGGTGGCTACACCTTC. Encoded protein: CASSPGGGYTF.

Notes on this clone: The same CDR3 is also encoded by other DNA sequences in this sample. The V call is TRBV5-1, the J call TRBJ2-6; D is perhaps TRBD2 (5 bases). This CDR3 contains 16 residues. Germline CDR1 and CDR2: SGHRS and YFSETQ. The germline V and J ends were trimmed by 0 bases and 0 bases, with 7 bases remaining between them. CDR3 DNA: TGCGCCAGCAGCTTGGCGGGGAGCTCTGGGGCCAACGTCCTGACTTTC. It yields the protein CASSLAGSSGANVLTF. The full variable domain, in which reference TRBV5-1 and TRBJ2-6 provide the parts outside the CDR3, is KAGVTQTPRYLIKTRGQQVTLSCSPISGHRSVSWYQQTPGQGLQFLFEYFSETQRNKGNFPGRFSGRQFSNSRSEMNVSTLELGDSALYLCASSLAGSSGANVLTFGAGSRLTVL.

This sequence joins TRBV2 and TRBJ2-3; the D gene is possibly TRBD1 (6 bases). V was pared by 5 bases and J by 0 bases, with 15 bases between. CDR3 length equals 16 residues. The germline gives CDR1 SNHLY, CDR2 FYNNEI. This chain's CDR3 is CASSPLQGISTDTQYF. The CDR3 nucleotides are TGTGCCAGCAGTCCCCTGCAGGGGATAAGCACAGATACGCAGTATTTT.

This chain uses TRBV6-1 with TRBJ2-6; no reliable D call. Between the trimmed V and J ends, which lost 8 bases and 3 bases, there was a span of 8 bases. This CDR3 is 13 amino acids long. Germline CDR1 is MNHNS and CDR2 is SASEGT. The CDR3 reads CASFNYGANVLTF. CDR3 sequence (DNA): TGTGCCAGCTTTAACTATGGGGCCAACGTCCTGACTTTC.

The chain links TRBV10-3 to TRBJ2-7; no definite D call. This CDR3 contains 12 residues. The V gene's germline CDR1 is ENHRY and CDR2 SYGVKD. Trimming stripped 3 bases from V and 6 bases from J, with 9 bases between. The CDR3 sequence is CAISEGSGEQYF. CDR3 DNA: TGTGCCATCAGTGAAGGCTCGGGCGAGCAGTACTTC.

The CDR3 nucleotides read TGTGCCAGCACTTTTCGGTCCTCTGAAGGCTACACCTTC. Translation gives CASTFRSSEGYTF. The V and J genes are TRBV6-5 and TRBJ1-2; no clear D gene. Germline V gene lookup returns CDR1 MNHEY and CDR2 SVGAGI. The CDR3 has 13 amino acids. The V end was cut by 7 bases, the J end by 8 bases, with 17 bases between.

As regards this clone: This sample also contains other DNA sequences that code for the same CDR3. The rearrangement joins TRBV28 to TRBJ2-2; D is perhaps TRBD1 or TRBD2 (7 bases each). Looked up from germline, CDR1 is MDHEN and CDR2 is SYDVKM. V gave up 2 bases and J gave up 6 bases, with 13 bases separating them. The CDR3 is 15 amino acids. This CDR3 is CASSLGQAGAGELFF. CDR3 coding DNA: TGTGCCAGCAGTTTAGGACAGGCGGGGGCCGGGGAGCTGTTTTTT.

The chain employs TRBV2 and TRBJ2-7; D uncertain. Germline lookup yields CDR1 SNHLY and CDR2 FYNNEI. The CDR3 length is 12 residues. The V gene lost 6 bases and the J gene lost 3 bases, with 9 bases spanning the gap. The CDR3 is CASSPKGYEQYF. CDR3 sequence (DNA): TGTGCCAGCAGCCCAAAGGGCTACGAGCAGTACTTC. Full variable domain (missing parts from reference TRBV2 and TRBJ2-7): EPEVTQTPSHQVTQMGQEVILRCVPISNHLYFYWYRQILGQKVEFLVSFYNNEISEKSEIFDDQFSVERPDGSNFTLKIRSTKLEDSAMYFCASSPKGYEQYFGPGTRLTVT.

The chain uses TRBV5-4 and TRBJ1-3; unclear D gene. The V gene lost 1 base and the J gene lost 2 bases, with 7 bases spanning the gap. Per the germline V gene, CDR1 is SGHNT and CDR2 is YYREEE (reference sequence). This CDR3 has 14 residues. DNA of the CDR3: TGTGCCAGCAGCTTGCCCAGTCCTGGAAACACCATATATTTT. Its translation: CASSLPSPGNTIYF. Full variable domain (remainder filled in from reference TRBV5-4 and TRBJ1-3): ETGVTQSPTHLIKTRGQQVTLRCSSQSGHNTVSWYQQALGQGPQFIFQYYREEENGRGNFPPRFSGLQFPNYSSELNVNALELDDSALYLCASSLPSPGNTIYFGEGSWLTVV.

This CDR3 reads CSAEGARSGYTF. The DNA for the CDR3 is TGCAGCGCCGAAGGGGCCCGGAGCGGCTACACCTTC. V and J are TRBV29-1 and TRBJ1-2, with a possible D match to TRBD1 (5 bases). CDR3 length: 12 residues. Looked up from germline, CDR1 is SQVTM and CDR2 is ANQGSEA. V lost 7 bases and J 8 bases, leaving 17 bases between the germline ends.

This chain joins TRBV5-4 and TRBJ2-6, with TRBD1 matching 10 bases. The CDR3 runs to 17 residues. The junction had 8 bases not matched to a gene; V was cut back by 4 bases and J by 4 bases. CDR1 is SGHNT, CDR2 YYREEE, per germline (reference sequence). The CDR3 loop reads CASSAGTGVRGANVLTF. The DNA for the CDR3 is TGTGCCAGCAGCGCCGGGACAGGGGTGAGGGGGGCCAACGTCCTGACTTTC.

The chain links TRBV2 to TRBJ2-2; 7 positions agree with TRBD1. This CDR3 region has 15 residues. With V trimmed by 7 bases and J by 4 bases, 9 bases remained unmatched. Germline CDR1 SNHLY, CDR2 FYNNEI. The CDR3 loop reads CASNRGDRSTGELFF. The CDR3 bases are TGTGCCAGCAATAGAGGGGACAGAAGCACCGGGGAGCTGTTTTTT.